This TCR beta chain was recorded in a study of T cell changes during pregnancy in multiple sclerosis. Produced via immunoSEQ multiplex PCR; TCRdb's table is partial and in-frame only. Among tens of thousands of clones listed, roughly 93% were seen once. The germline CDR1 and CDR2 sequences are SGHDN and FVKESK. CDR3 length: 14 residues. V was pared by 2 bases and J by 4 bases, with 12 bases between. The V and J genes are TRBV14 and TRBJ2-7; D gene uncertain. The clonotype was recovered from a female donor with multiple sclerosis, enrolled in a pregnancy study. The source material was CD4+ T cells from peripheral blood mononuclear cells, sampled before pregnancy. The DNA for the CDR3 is TGTGCCAGCAGCCAAACCGGAGTGCGGTACGAGCAGTACTTC. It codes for CASSQTGVRYEQYF. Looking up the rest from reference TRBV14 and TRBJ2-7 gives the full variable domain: EAGVTQFPSHSVIEKGQTVTLRCDPISGHDNLYWYRRVMGKEIKFLLHFVKESKQDESGMPNNRFLAERTGGTYSTLKVQPAELEDSGVYFCASSQTGVRYEQYFGPGTRLTVT.